Each of the 20 T cell receptor beta chains below was sequenced from the same sample in a study of cytomegalovirus exposure and HLA in healthy donors. TCRdb's copy holds only in-frame clones and misses some; the assay was immunoSEQ multiplex PCR. The sample contains about 200,000 clones, roughly 81% of which appear only once. Source material: PBMCs. The receptors come from a woman aged 30 to 39 in good health and CMV-seronegative.

V is TRBV5-4 and J is TRBJ1-2; 9 bases match TRBD1. CDR3 size: 16 residues. In germline, CDR1 is SGHNT, CDR2 YYREEE (reference sequence). With 3 bases clipped from V and 4 bases from J, the junction kept 10 bases outside the gene matches. The CDR3 DNA sequence: TGTGCCAGCAGCTCCCGGGACAGGGCGAGTAGCTATGGCTACACCTTC. It yields the protein CASSSRDRASSYGYTF.

The gene calls are TRBV5-6 and TRBJ2-1; D ambiguous. The length of the CDR3 is 14 residues. Trimming shortened V by 4 bases and J by 4 bases, and 12 bases separated the two germline ends. Germline loops: CDR1 SGHDT, CDR2 YYEEEE. The CDR3 sequence is CASSPLDSYNEQFF. CDR3 nucleotides: TGTGCCAGCAGCCCGCTAGACTCGTACAATGAGCAGTTCTTC. Full variable domain (outside the CDR3, taken from reference TRBV5-6 and TRBJ2-1): DAGVTQSPTHLIKTRGQQVTLRCSPKSGHDTVSWYQQALGQGPQFIFQYYEEEERQRGNFPDRFSGHQFPNYSSELNVNALLLGDSALYLCASSPLDSYNEQFFGPGTRLTVL.

The rearrangement uses TRBV18 and TRBJ2-7, with TRBD1 matching 9 bases. The CDR3 totals 15 residues. CDR1 is KGHSH, CDR2 LQKENI, per germline. Losses at the gene ends were 4 bases for V and 2 bases for J; bases not matched to a gene: 6. The CDR3 sequence: CASSQQTGGPYEQYF. The CDR3 DNA reads as TGTGCCAGCTCACAACAAACAGGGGGCCCCTACGAGCAGTACTTC.

This chain connects TRBV11-2 to TRBJ1-5, with a tentative D call TRBD1 (6 bases). The CDR3 length is 13 residues. The V end was cut by 6 bases, the J end by 5 bases, with 11 bases between. Germline V CDR1 and CDR2: SGHAT, FQNNGV. The chain's CDR3 is CASSLDRDQPQHF. The CDR3 DNA reads as TGTGCCAGCAGTTTGGACAGAGATCAGCCCCAGCATTTT.

The gene calls are TRBV5-1 and TRBJ1-1, with 7 bases aligning to TRBD1. After removal of 4 bases from V and 9 bases from J, the junction contained 9 bases not matched to a gene. The CDR3 runs 13 residues. CDR1 is SGHRS, CDR2 YFSETQ, per germline. The CDR3 nucleotides read TGCGCCAGCAGCCCAAACAGGGGACTTCAAGCTTTCTTT. Translation gives CASSPNRGLQAFF.

This rearrangement joins TRBV9 to TRBJ1-1, with D possibly TRBD1 on 5 matching bases. V lost 4 bases and J lost 0, with 10 bases in between. In germline, CDR1 is SGDLS, CDR2 YYNGEE. The CDR3 consists of 14 residues. The CDR3 DNA reads TGTGCCAGCAGCACTCGACAGTTGAACACTGAAGCTTTCTTT. Translation: CASSTRQLNTEAFF.

The rearrangement links TRBV30 to TRBJ2-5; the D gene is possibly TRBD2 (6 bases). Trimming removed 3 bases from V and 9 bases from J, with 17 bases in between. CDR1 is GTSNPN, CDR2 SVGIG, per germline (reference sequence). This CDR3 contains 13 residues. In DNA, the CDR3 is TGTGCCTGGAGCGGAGGGTCGCGGGGTGCCCAGTACTTC. As protein: CAWSGGSRGAQYF.

This chain links TRBV6-5 with TRBJ2-7, with a weak D call TRBD1 (6 bases). The CDR3 loop spans 13 amino acids. Germline V gives CDR1 MNHEY, CDR2 SVGAGI. Trimming shortened V by 4 bases and J by 5 bases, and 12 bases separated the two germline ends. In nucleotides, the CDR3 is TGTGCCAGCAGTTTTACAGGGCCGAACGAGCAGTACTTC. This translates into CASSFTGPNEQYF.

This clone was observed at least ten times. The rearrangement uses TRBV7-3 and TRBJ2-7; 7 bases fit TRBD2. The CDR3 loop spans 15 amino acids. Per the germline V gene, CDR1 is SGHTA and CDR2 is FQGTGA. V was clipped by 5 bases and J by 3 bases; unmatched bases: 10. CDR3: CASSPGLGPNYEQYF. CDR3 nucleotides: TGTGCCAGCAGCCCTGGACTAGGACCAAACTACGAGCAGTACTTC. Combining the CDR3 with reference TRBV7-3 and TRBJ2-7 gives the whole variable domain GAGVSQTPSNKVTEKGKYVELRCDPISGHTALYWYRQSLGQGPEFLIYFQGTGAADDSGLPNDRFFAVRPEGSVSTLKIQRTERGDSAVYLCASSPGLGPNYEQYFGPGTRLTVT.

In nucleotides, the CDR3 is TGTGCCATTCGAGGACAGGGGATTTCCTACGAGCAGTACTTC. Translation gives CAIRGQGISYEQYF. The chain employs TRBV2 and TRBJ2-7; TRBD1 agrees at 9 bases. The trim removed 10 bases at V and 1 base at J, leaving 8 bases unmatched. CDR3 length equals 14 residues. The germline V gene has CDR1 SNHLY and CDR2 FYNNEI. Full variable domain (remainder filled in from reference TRBV2 and TRBJ2-7): EPEVTQTPSHQVTQMGQEVILRCVPISNHLYFYWYRQILGQKVEFLVSFYNNEISEKSEIFDDQFSVERPDGSNFTLKIRSTKLEDSAMYFCAIRGQGISYEQYFGPGTRLTVT.

V usage is TRBV5-1 and J usage is TRBJ2-7, with 7 bases lining up with TRBD1. Trimming at V came to 2 bases and at J to 3 bases, leaving 8 bases not matched to a gene. The germline CDR1 and CDR2 sequences are SGHRS and YFSETQ. This CDR3 spans 15 amino acids. The CDR3 here is CASSLTTGWNYEQYF. DNA for the CDR3: TGCGCCAGCAGCTTAACGACAGGGTGGAACTACGAGCAGTACTTC.

The V and J genes are TRBV7-2 and TRBJ2-7, with 14 bases that match TRBD2. There are 17 residues in the CDR3. Trimming removed 5 bases from V and 0 bases from J; junction bases left unmatched: 6. Looked up from germline, CDR1 is SGHTA and CDR2 is FQGNSA. CDR3 coding DNA: TGTGCCAGCAGCCCGGTCGGACTAGCGGGAGGCTCCTACGAGCAGTACTTC. Residues: CASSPVGLAGGSYEQYF.

This chain joins TRBV6-5 and TRBJ2-3; no definite D call. The CDR3 totals 15 residues. V was clipped by 2 bases and J by 11 bases, with 20 bases between them. Germline V gene sequence: CDR1 MNHEY, CDR2 SVGAGI. The CDR3 region is CASSYGPSTNTQQYF. In nucleotides, the CDR3 is TGTGCCAGCAGTTACGGCCCTTCGACAAACACACAGCAGTATTTT.

This chain connects TRBV11-2 to TRBJ2-2; D unresolved. Between the trimmed V and J ends, which lost 7 bases and 1 base, there was a span of 13 bases. In germline, CDR1 is SGHAT, CDR2 FQNNGV. The CDR3 is 15 amino acids. CDR3 region: CASIPLSLNTGELFF. Here the CDR3 DNA reads TGTGCCAGCATCCCCCTTAGTCTGAACACCGGGGAGCTGTTTTTT.

The V call is TRBV11-1, the J call TRBJ1-2, with TRBD1 identical over 9 bases. V was pared by 5 bases and J by 6 bases, with 10 bases of the junction left unmatched. Germline V lookup: CDR1 SGHAT, CDR2 FQDESV (reference sequence). This CDR3 region has 15 residues. CDR3 residues: CASSRVWDRVDGYTF. CDR3 coding DNA: TGTGCCAGCAGCCGCGTGTGGGACAGGGTTGATGGCTACACCTTC.

The rearrangement joins TRBV11-2 to TRBJ1-2; a possible D gene is TRBD1 (5 bases). Germline V lookup: CDR1 SGHAT, CDR2 FQNNGV. V was clipped by 0 bases and J by 8 bases, with 19 bases between them. This CDR3 is 16 amino acids long. The CDR3 here is CASSLDLRAGLGGYTF. The CDR3 nucleotides are TGTGCCAGCAGCTTAGATCTTAGGGCAGGGTTGGGAGGCTACACCTTC.

The J gene is TRBJ2-7, the V gene TRBV29-1; 10 bases are a match to TRBD2. V shed 3 bases, J shed 3 bases, and the junction held 5 bases outside the gene matches. The CDR3 sequence is 14 residues long. Germline CDR1 SQVTM, CDR2 ANQGSEA. CDR3 in amino acids: CSVEAAGGLYEQYF. The CDR3 DNA reads TGCAGCGTTGAGGCAGCGGGAGGGCTCTACGAGCAGTACTTC.

The chain combines TRBV6-1 with TRBJ1-6; D is unresolved. CDR1 is MNHNS, CDR2 SASEGT, per germline. CDR3 length: 15 amino acids. Trimming removed 6 bases from V and 5 bases from J, with 14 bases in between. The CDR3 loop reads CASRVEVRNNSPLHF. CDR3 bases: TGTGCCAGCAGAGTCGAGGTTAGAAATAATTCACCCCTCCACTTT.

The rearrangement joins TRBV18 to TRBJ1-2; no reliable D call. Deletions cut 4 bases from V and 4 bases from J, with 13 bases between. Germline CDR1 reads KGHSH; CDR2 reads LQKENI. The CDR3 is 14 residues long. This CDR3 reads CASSQFGESYGYTF. Written as DNA, the CDR3 is TGTGCCAGCTCACAATTCGGGGAATCCTATGGCTACACCTTC.

This clone was detected a few times. The chain carries TRBV30 and TRBJ2-7; D may be TRBD2 (6 bases). V was clipped by 2 bases and J by 5 bases, with 10 bases between them. The CDR3 contains 12 residues. Germline lookup yields CDR1 GTSNPN and CDR2 SVGIG (reference sequence). The CDR3 coding sequence is TGTGCCTGGAGTACGGGGGACCACGAGCAGTACTTC. Translation gives CAWSTGDHEQYF.